The present TCR beta chain was sequenced within a study of blood T cells in healthy people across ages. This clonotype was seen a few times. Its antigen is not known. Study results and limitations: Age brought a roughly linear fall in TCR beta diversity measured per million T cells. The study lacked donor CMV status, which possibly confounded expanded clonotype changes.

Primed by a sample-barcoded 5' primer and a J-beta primer mix, a second PCR proceeded for roughly 7 to 12 cycles. MiXCR, run by TCRdb on the 5' RACE reads, gives a single entry per CDR3 protein. Of 800,000 to 950,000 distinct CDR3 sequences listed, around 36% are singletons. From germline, CDR1 is DFQATT and CDR2 SNEGSKA (reference sequence). This CDR3 is 12 amino acids long. Trimming cost V 5 bases and J 3 bases, with 10 bases left between them. The rearrangement joins TRBV20-1 to TRBJ1-2, with a tentative D call TRBD1 (5 bases). Material for sequencing was blood. This TCR derives from a man aged 18 to 29 in good health. CDR3 nucleotide sequence: TGCAGTGCTCAACAGGTTGACTATGGCTACACCTTC. Translated: CSAQQVDYGYTF.